The clone carrying this TCR beta chain was counted only a few times. Its matching antigen is unknown. This record belongs to a study of early T cells in non-severe SARS-CoV-2 infection. Study-level information: Chains were unpaired, as sequencing was done on bulk RNA from unsorted whole blood. Study outcomes and limitations: Matches to VDJdb favored anti-spike CD8 responses and missed private and CD4 specificities.

Tagging with unique molecular identifiers was applied to individual cDNA molecules. TCRdb re-called the 5' RACE reads through MiXCR, storing one row per CDR3 protein. The table lists nearly 50,000 distinct CDR3 sequences, around 6.4% of them singletons. The CDR3 extends over 13 amino acids. From germline, CDR1 is MRHNA and CDR2 SNTAGT. V was clipped by 4 bases and J by 4 bases, with 8 bases between them. The origin of this receptor is an adult who was a healthcare worker with PCR-confirmed SARS-CoV-2 infection or an uninfected control (not recorded which). The sample was whole blood, taken at baseline. The chain combines TRBV6-4 with TRBJ2-1; D gene uncertain. CDR3 amino acids: CASSADDYNEQFF. CDR3 DNA sequence: TGTGCCAGCAGTGCGGACGATTACAATGAGCAGTTCTTC.